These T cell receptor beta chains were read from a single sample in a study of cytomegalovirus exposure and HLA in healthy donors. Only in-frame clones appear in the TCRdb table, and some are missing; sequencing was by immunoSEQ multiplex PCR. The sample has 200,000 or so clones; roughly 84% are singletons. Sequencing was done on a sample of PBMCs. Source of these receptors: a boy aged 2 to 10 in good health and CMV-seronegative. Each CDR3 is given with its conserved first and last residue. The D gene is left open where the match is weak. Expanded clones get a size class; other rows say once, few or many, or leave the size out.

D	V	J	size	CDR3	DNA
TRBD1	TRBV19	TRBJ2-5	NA	CASSLDRVQETQYF	TGTGCCAGTAGTCTGGACAGGGTACAAGAGACCCAGTACTTC
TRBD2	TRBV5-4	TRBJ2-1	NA	CASRPEGTSRIEQFF	TGTGCCAGCAGACCCGAGGGGACTAGTCGTATTGAGCAGTTCTTC
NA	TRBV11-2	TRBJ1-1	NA	CASSLIGGAKGYTEAFF	TGTGCCAGCAGCTTAATTGGAGGGGCGAAGGGGTACACTGAAGCTTTCTTT
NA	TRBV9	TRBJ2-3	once	CASSPGQQVRGTDTQYF	TGTGCCAGCTCCCCCGGCCAACAGGTACGGGGCACAGATACGCAGTATTTT
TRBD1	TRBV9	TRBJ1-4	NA	CASSVLPAGQGNEKLFF	TGTGCCAGCAGCGTCCTACCGGCGGGACAGGGGAATGAAAAACTGTTTTTT
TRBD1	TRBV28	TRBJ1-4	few	CASSSPQGARNEKLFF	TGTGCCAGCAGTTCGCCACAGGGGGCGCGTAATGAAAAACTGTTTTTT
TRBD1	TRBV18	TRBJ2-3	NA	CASSEGQGAWDTQYF	TGTGCCAGCTCAGAGGGACAGGGGGCCTGGGATACGCAGTATTTT
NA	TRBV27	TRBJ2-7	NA	CASSQATLDEQYF	TGTGCCAGCAGTCAAGCGACCCTAGATGAGCAGTACTTC
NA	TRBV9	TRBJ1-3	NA	CASSSPSGSGGNTIYF	TGTGCCAGCAGCTCCCCCTCGGGGTCGGGTGGAAACACCATATATTTT
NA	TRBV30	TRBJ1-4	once	CAWSVEVNNEKLFF	TGTGCCTGGAGTGTAGAGGTTAACAACGAAAAACTGTTTTTT
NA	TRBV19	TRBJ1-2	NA	CASSTDWNYGYTF	TGTGCCAGTAGTACGGACTGGAACTATGGCTACACCTTC
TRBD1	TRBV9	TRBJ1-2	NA	CASSEGTGNGYTF	TGTGCCAGCAGCGAGGGGACAGGGAATGGCTACACCTTC
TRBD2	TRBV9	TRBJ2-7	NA	CASSVGAGGSYEQYF	TGTGCCAGCAGCGTAGGGGCGGGAGGCTCCTACGAGCAGTACTTC
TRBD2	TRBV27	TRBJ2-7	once	CASSRGNSGGSYEQYF	TGTGCCAGCTCTCGAGGGAACTCGGGGGGATCCTACGAGCAGTACTTC
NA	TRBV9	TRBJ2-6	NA	CASSRRQGSPGANVLTF	TGTGCCAGCAGCAGGCGGCAGGGTAGCCCTGGGGCCAACGTCCTGACTTTC
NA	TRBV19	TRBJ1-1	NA	CASRLGGATGEAFF	TGTGCCAGTAGGTTGGGGGGGGCCACGGGGGAAGCTTTCTTT
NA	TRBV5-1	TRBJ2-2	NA	CASSDTSNTGELFF	TGCGCCAGCTCGGACACTTCGAACACCGGGGAGCTGTTTTTT
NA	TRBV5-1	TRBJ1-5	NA	CASSLALGGQPQHF	TGCGCCAGCAGCTTGGCCTTGGGAGGTCAGCCCCAGCATTTT
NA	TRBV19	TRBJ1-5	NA	CASSIGLAYSNQPQHF	TGTGCCAGTAGTATTGGGCTAGCTTACAGCAATCAGCCCCAGCATTTT
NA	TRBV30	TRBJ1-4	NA	CAFQGTGYEKLFF	TGTGCCTTCCAAGGAACAGGGTATGAAAAACTGTTTTTT
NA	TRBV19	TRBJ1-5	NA	CASNWGVYSNQPQHF	TGTGCCAGTAATTGGGGGGTTTATAGCAATCAGCCCCAGCATTTT
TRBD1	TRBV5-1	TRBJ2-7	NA	CASSLAGQGMHEQYF	TGCGCCAGCAGCTTGGCCGGACAGGGAATGCACGAGCAGTACTTC
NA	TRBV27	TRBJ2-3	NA	CASSITGTSDTQYF	TGTGCCAGCAGTATCACCGGGACATCAGATACGCAGTATTTT
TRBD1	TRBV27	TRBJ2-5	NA	CASSAGQVRKTQYF	TGTGCCAGCAGTGCCGGACAGGTTAGGAAGACCCAGTACTTC
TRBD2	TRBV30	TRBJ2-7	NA	CASSNGGGVGEQYF	TGTGCCTCCTCCAACGGGGGGGGCGTCGGCGAGCAGTACTTC
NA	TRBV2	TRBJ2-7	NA	CAIRTGSYEQYF	TGTGCCATACGGACGGGATCCTACGAGCAGTACTTC
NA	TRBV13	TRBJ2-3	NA	CASGSGALISDTQYF	TGTGCCAGCGGTTCAGGGGCTCTAATATCAGATACGCAGTATTTT
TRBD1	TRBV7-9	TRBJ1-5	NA	CASRGQGHQPQHF	TGTGCCAGCAGGGGACAGGGGCATCAGCCCCAGCATTTT
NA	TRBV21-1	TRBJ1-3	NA	CASSKGRGAGNTIYF	TGTGCCAGCAGCAAAGGCAGGGGCGCGGGAAACACCATATATTTT
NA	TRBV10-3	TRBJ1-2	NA	CAISDPQGYYGYTF	TGTGCCATCAGTGACCCTCAGGGATACTATGGCTACACCTTC
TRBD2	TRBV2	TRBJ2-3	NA	CASKGDFSGSGDTQYF	TGTGCCAGCAAGGGGGATTTTAGCGGGAGCGGGGATACGCAGTATTTT
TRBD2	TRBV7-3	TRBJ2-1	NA	CASSSGTSGGAAYNEQFF	TGTGCCAGCAGCTCAGGGACTAGCGGGGGGGCCGCCTACAATGAGCAGTTCTTC
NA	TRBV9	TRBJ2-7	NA	CASSVGVNYYEQYF	TGTGCCAGCAGCGTAGGAGTAAATTACTACGAGCAGTACTTC